The 14 T cell receptor beta chains in this list originate from one sample, sequenced in a study of OX40 agonist ivuxolimab in advanced cancers. Produced via immunoSEQ multiplex PCR; TCRdb's table is partial and in-frame only. Here the sample spans about 20,000 clones, roughly 90% being singletons. Sequenced material: CD4+ or CD8+ T cells sorted from blood, taken in a trial of the OX40 agonist ivuxolimab. These receptors all stem from an adult with an advanced solid tumor such as melanoma, head and neck, liver or kidney cancer.

This clone was seen a single time. The chain is built from TRBV6-5 and TRBJ2-2, with 7 bases fitting TRBD1. V was pared by 6 bases and J by 1 base, with 5 bases of the junction left unmatched. This CDR3 spans 15 amino acids. Per germline, CDR1 MNHEY and CDR2 SVGAGI. The CDR3: CASSSGQMNTGELFF. CDR3 sequence (DNA): TGTGCCAGCAGCTCGGGACAGATGAACACCGGGGAGCTGTTTTTT.

The chain employs TRBV13 and TRBJ2-1; 10 bases fit TRBD2. V was clipped by 5 bases and J by 10 bases; unmatched bases: 14. Germline loops: CDR1 PRHDT, CDR2 FYEKMQ (reference sequence). The CDR3 is 16 residues long. CDR3 amino acids: CASSPSGSPPPREQFF. The CDR3 nucleotides read TGTGCCAGCAGCCCTAGCGGGAGTCCCCCCCCGAGGGAGCAGTTCTTC.

This clone was counted a single time. V usage is TRBV13 and J usage is TRBJ2-7, with a tentative D call TRBD2 (5 bases). Germline V gene sequence: CDR1 PRHDT, CDR2 FYEKMQ (reference sequence). CDR3 length equals 13 residues. V shed 5 bases and J shed 3 bases, with 11 bases lying between them. The CDR3 protein is CASSRGWVYEQYF. The CDR3 nucleotides are TGTGCCAGCAGCAGAGGGTGGGTCTACGAGCAGTACTTC.

This clone is categorized as medium-sized. The chain couples TRBV28 to TRBJ2-7; the D gene is possibly TRBD2 (6 bases). Per germline, CDR1 MDHEN and CDR2 SYDVKM. V lost 1 base, J lost 4 bases, and 14 bases lay in between. This CDR3 region has 15 residues. The CDR3 loop is CASSLLGGDLYEQYF. For the CDR3, the DNA is TGTGCCAGCAGTTTATTGGGGGGTGACTTGTACGAGCAGTACTTC. The complete variable domain, with remaining parts taken from reference TRBV28 and TRBJ2-7, reads DVKVTQSSRYLVKRTGEKVFLECVQDMDHENMFWYRQDPGLGLRLIYFSYDVKMKEKGDIPEGYSVSREKKERFSLILESASTNQTSMYLCASSLLGGDLYEQYFGPGTRLTVT.

In its sample, this clone is medium-sized. The V call is TRBV29-1, the J call TRBJ2-1; D is unclear. Germline lookup yields CDR1 SQVTM and CDR2 ANQGSEA. This CDR3 region has 13 residues. Between the trimmed V and J ends, which lost 8 bases and 5 bases, there was a span of 16 bases. CDR3 coding DNA: TGCAGCCCGTTATTGTCGATGAACAATGAGCAGTTCTTC. Protein product: CSPLLSMNNEQFF.

The CDR3 DNA sequence: TGTGCCAGCAGCGGGCGGGGACAGCCCCAAGAGACCCAGTACTTC. Protein product: CASSGRGQPQETQYF. This rearrangement joins TRBV7-9 to TRBJ2-5; D might be TRBD1 (7 bases). The CDR3 length is 15 residues. The V end lost 5 bases, the J end lost 1 base, and 14 bases lay between the germline ends. Germline-derived CDR1 and CDR2 are SEHNR and FQNEAQ (reference sequence).

This clone has a single count. The chain uses TRBV11-3 and TRBJ2-1, with D hard to call. This CDR3 comprises 17 residues. V was clipped by 5 bases and J by 0 bases, with 17 bases between them. CDR1 and CDR2 from the germline V gene are SGHNT and YENEEA. DNA for the CDR3: TGTGCCAGCAGCCTCACACGCAGGCTTAGCTCCTACAATGAGCAGTTCTTC. It codes for CASSLTRRLSSYNEQFF.

The chain joins TRBV7-9 to TRBJ2-3, with TRBD2 matching 7 bases. The CDR3 length is 13 residues. The V and J ends lost 3 bases and 5 bases, in that order; junction bases with no gene match: 2. The germline gives CDR1 SEHNR, CDR2 FQNEAQ (reference sequence). The CDR3 DNA sequence: TGTGCCAGCAGCTTCACTAGCGTAGATACGCAGTATTTT. It yields the protein CASSFTSVDTQYF.

This rearrangement joins TRBV13 to TRBJ2-1; 11 bases map to TRBD2. After removal of 5 bases from V and 7 bases from J, the junction contained 10 bases not matched to a gene. Germline V gene lookup returns CDR1 PRHDT and CDR2 FYEKMQ (reference sequence). This CDR3 spans 16 amino acids. CDR3 in DNA: TGTGCCAGCAGCCGAAATACTAGCGGGAGTCGGAATGAGCAGTTCTTC. Translating gives CASSRNTSGSRNEQFF.

V usage is TRBV12-5 and J usage is TRBJ1-6, with D possibly TRBD1 on 5 matching bases. V lost 7 bases and J 3 bases, leaving 13 bases between the germline ends. The CDR3 totals 15 residues. The germline V gene encodes CDR1 LGHNT and CDR2 FRNRAP. CDR3 coding DNA: TGTGCTAGTGTCCGTGGGGCAGGCTATAATTCACCCCTCCACTTT. It is translated as CASVRGAGYNSPLHF.

This clone was detected a few times. The V gene is TRBV7-2, the J gene TRBJ1-5; 11 bases agree with TRBD1. CDR1 SGHTA and CDR2 FQGNSA come from the germline V gene. With 7 bases clipped from V and 2 bases from J, the junction kept 4 bases outside the gene matches. The CDR3 is 15 amino acids. The CDR3 nucleotides are TGTGCCAGCACCACGGGACAGGGGGGCAATCAGCCCCAGCATTTT. Translation: CASTTGQGGNQPQHF.

This chain uses TRBV27 with TRBJ2-7; D tentatively reads TRBD1 or TRBD2 (5 bases each). V lost 6 bases, J lost 0 bases, and 15 bases lay in between. The CDR3 runs to 15 residues. Germline values: CDR1 MNHEY, CDR2 SMNVEV (reference sequence). CDR3 sequence (DNA): TGTGCCAGCAGAAACCTGGGACGGAGCTCCTACGAGCAGTACTTC. This translates into CASRNLGRSSYEQYF.

The sample holds a few counts of this clone. The chain couples TRBV2 to TRBJ1-1; D gene unclear. Between the trimmed V and J ends, which lost 5 bases and 7 bases, there was a span of 8 bases. Germline CDR1 SNHLY, CDR2 FYNNEI. The CDR3 extends over 11 amino acids. The chain's CDR3 is CASSYDGEAFF. The CDR3 DNA sequence: TGTGCCAGCAGTTACGACGGTGAAGCTTTCTTT.

The chain is built from TRBV6-5 and TRBJ2-3; maybe TRBD1 (5 bases). CDR3 length: 15 residues. The V gene's germline CDR1 is MNHEY and CDR2 SVGAGI. Deletions cut 5 bases from V and 5 bases from J, with 17 bases between. The CDR3 nucleotides are TGTGCCAGCAGTACATCCTCCACAGGTAGAGATACGCAGTATTTT. Translating gives CASSTSSTGRDTQYF.